This TCR beta chain originates from a study of cytomegalovirus exposure and HLA in healthy donors (dated by TCRdb to 2015 to 2018). Background on the whole study: According to an earlier analysis of 587 of the donors, roughly 180 million T cells yielded 90 million to 140 million unique TCR beta sequences and around 280 Gb of sequence data. A later genetic analysis took genome-wide SNP genotypes for about 65% of the 666 donors and used that subset as a discovery cohort. High-throughput TCR immunosequencing, statistical association of individual TCRs with disease status, and machine learning were combined to predict cytomegalovirus infection status. Donor age, sex, ethnicity and CMV serostatus were collected together with the repertoire data. Several DR-DQ haplotypes were handled as single units for association and clustering because linkage in the cohort was strong. The number of typed donors differed by locus: about 629-630 for A, B, C, DRB1 and DQB1; 522 for DQA1; fewer than 610 for DPA1; and 400 to 480 for DPB1. An earlier analysis of some 600 of the donors applied high-throughput TCR beta sequencing to assess whether each TCR beta V gene segment acted as functional or pseudogenic. Of the roughly 420 genotyped donors, 75% to 85% were placed in the genetic ancestry cluster associated with self-reported Caucasian donors. A later analysis re-analyzed previously published TCR beta repertoires from 660 or so donors and added high-resolution HLA genotyping to study TCR occurrence patterns. Every repertoire in the discovery cohort had been generated on one and the same sequencing platform. In the later analysis, no new phenotypic data were used to find candidate immune exposures; instead, reliance was placed on TCR beta sequences and their occurrence across donors. The study was designed to test whether signatures of past pathogen exposure could be identified by cataloging public T cell receptors. Roughly 310 gigabases of sequencing data and 70 million to 100 million unique TCR sequences were included in an early release covering about 620 HLA-typed donors. The study profiled the T cell repertoires of 500 to 800 subjects by immunosequencing and related them to cytomegalovirus serostatus. Across about 370 genotyped donors of the cohort, an average of roughly 250,000 unique TCR beta nucleotide sequences per donor were sequenced, and 15% to 20% of those sequences were non-productive. Both class I and class II loci were covered by HLA typing, at four-digit resolution. Besides the first cohort of 550 to 750 subjects, a separate validation cohort made up of 120 or so different subjects was used.

Study-wide findings and limitations: The only immune exposure information available for the cohort was CMV serostatus. The cohort was sequenced for TCR beta chains only, and without alpha or paired-chain data the features that could be detected were limited. V-gene and J-gene trimming of TCR beta chains was associated with a missense DCLRE1C variant in a later genetic analysis, and the association was replicated in an independent cohort. Roughly 17 rarely observed V segments, including chromosome 9 orphons, were excluded from the earlier analysis of approximately 500 of the donors because counts were too low. In vitro tests confirmed that a few of the cytomegalovirus-associated TCR beta chains recognize cytomegalovirus antigens. According to a later analysis, parvovirus B19, influenza, CMV and Epstein-Barr virus appeared linked to several top co-occurrence clusters. In a later analysis, some 17,000 TCR beta sequences were associated with specific HLA alleles at a false discovery rate of 0.05. A cluster of highly shared sequence variants was judged likely to represent a technical artifact of the sequencing pipeline. A further reported finding was that TCR beta sequences accurately predicted the HLA-A and HLA-B alleles for most subjects in the first cohort. When HLA alleles, especially DR and DQ, strongly co-occurred, TCR associations were difficult to assign to individual alleles. Because some donors lacked HLA typing at each locus, the association tests relied only on the typed subset. Linkage disequilibrium might explain the correlated functional status among segregating V segments, but an unknown experimental factor could not be ruled out. According to a later analysis, most CMV-associated TCR beta chains appeared to be HLA-restricted, and the HLA associations seemed to be driven largely by CMV exposure. Cytomegalovirus status was reported to be diagnosed by the classifier with high specificity and sensitivity in both the original and validation cohorts. In a later analysis, TCR association rates were found to vary across HLA loci, with the most associated TCRs seen for DRB1 alleles and the fewest for HLA-C alleles. Roughly uniform sequencing depth across donors was assumed in presence/absence analyses, although this assumption may not hold. The 87-base-pair reads could not distinguish some IMGT-functional V segments, including TRBV6-2 and TRBV6-3, so those segments were excluded. The study gave a list of under 200 TCR beta chains associated with cytomegalovirus. A later genetic analysis reported fewer N-insertions in productive TCRs among donors in an Asian-associated ancestry cluster than the roughly 620-donor mean. Most TCR sequences were observed very rarely across donors, whereas some public TCRs were present in many individuals. An earlier analysis of approximately 500 of the donors showed that most TCR beta V segments appeared in productive rearrangements either about 87% or about 30% of the time, which broadly matched IMGT annotations. The authors suggested that the approach could potentially be extended to other disease states and immunological phenotypes. Compared with equally common non-associated chains, HLA-associated TCR beta chains in a later analysis were more clonally expanded and had lower generation probabilities.

The germline ends are 11 bases apart after V is trimmed by 5 bases and J by 0 bases. Including the terminal cysteine and phenylalanine, the CDR3 comprises 15 residues. Only the CDR3 portion is preserved as DNA: 45 bases, with reading frame beginning at the first base. From a lookup of the germline V gene, CDR1 and CDR2 are SGHTA and FQGNSA. This clone came up a few times. This clone's antigen is unknown. The sample holds no much larger clone one base away, and base qualities are not on file. The library was prepared using the immunoSEQ multiplex PCR assay. The multiplex PCR relied on a mix of 60 forward primers for TCR Vbeta segments and 13 reverse primers for TCR Jbeta segments. A multiplex PCR assay on genomic DNA amplified the CDR3 region of rearranged TCR beta genes. The Illumina HiSeq System was used to sequence the amplified TCR beta libraries as 87-base-pair reads. The source study handled its data this way. A later analysis tallied about 77 million unique TCR beta chains across the 650 to 750 repertoires, and around 10 million of those chains were shared by two or more donors. Raw reads were error-corrected and collapsed into unique sequences with a nearest-neighbor algorithm that merged closely related sequences to remove PCR and sequencing errors. Alignment of CDR3 sequences to IMGT reference sequences was used to assign V, D and J gene segments. For a sequence to be retained, a match of at least six nucleotides to both a V gene segment and a J gene segment was required. Rearrangements were called productive when the CDR3 lacked stop codons and stayed in frame with V and J; all others were non-productive. CDR3 was defined by IMGT convention, running from the second conserved V-encoded cysteine to the conserved J-encoded phenylalanine. Sequences without an unambiguous match to a single V gene segment were excluded from the earlier analysis of over 500 of the donors. An earlier analysis of a few hundred of the donors called V segments functional above 56.7% productive rearrangements and segregating when the between-donor standard deviation exceeded 5%. To diagnose cytomegalovirus status from the catalog of TCR beta chain sequences, a statistical classification framework was built. V and J gene assignment, in a later analysis, came from comparing TCR nucleotide sequences with IMGT/GENE-DB human TR gene sequences. A later analysis assigned CDR3 sequences and most-parsimonious VDJ recombination scenarios with the TCRdist pipeline. A later analysis defined each TCR beta chain by its CDR3 amino acid sequence plus V-gene family, and excluded reads lacking a unique V-gene family. As a way to deal with suspected cross-contamination and a sequencing artifact, a later analysis dropped approximately 570 nucleotide sequences that were highly shared and had low generation probability. For each public chain, a later analysis derived a clonal expansion index from normalized ranks of inferred template counts within each repertoire. Generation probabilities in a later analysis came from a VDJ recombination model fitted to out-of-frame rearrangements, and those results were checked against IGoR. In a later analysis, hypergeometric tests were used to score TCR-TCR, TCR-HLA and TCR-CMV co-occurrence, with a repertoire-size bias correction applied to TCR pairs. False discovery rates were estimated in a later analysis by permuting HLA or CMV assignments 20 times. In a later analysis, co-occurring TCRs were grouped using DBSCAN, with TCRdist sequence similarity added in when clustering inside HLA-allele-positive subsets. Repertoires with fewer than 30,000 or more than 120,000 public chains, plus five repertoires with anomalous nucleotide sharing, were excluded from co-occurrence clustering. What TCRdb holds here is the immuneACCESS table cut down to in-frame rearrangements. Part of the clones is not present; checked against another copy, under half of the missing clones reflect an unresolved V gene, and the others are unexplained. V and J calls and clone size are as listed in that table; D and trimming were resolved from the DNA. In all, the sample holds about 69,000 clones, and roughly 80% of those were seen once. 22% of the sample belongs to the ten largest clones.

In total, more than 500 healthy bone marrow donors made up the cohort. At the time of sampling, every cohort member was nominally healthy, though immune exposures that went unrecorded were likely present. The donor was CMV seropositive and was included in the group of 289 seropositive cohort members. A peripheral blood sample was collected from each donor, and TCR beta sequencing was performed on peripheral blood mononuclear cells. Genomic DNA was extracted from the blood cell samples with the Qiagen DNeasy Blood Extraction Kit. The sample consisted of PBMCs. This clonotype was obtained from a woman in her twenties or thirties in good health and CMV-seropositive. This chain is built from TRBV7-2 and TRBJ2-4, with TRBD2 perhaps the D gene, on 6 matching bases. This receptor carries the CDR3 CASSRVGGAKNIQYF. The DNA sequence is as follows: TGTGCCAGCAGCCGGGTCGGGGGAGCCAAAAACATTCAGTACTTC.